Sequencing of this TCR beta chain was carried out in a study of T cell changes during pregnancy in multiple sclerosis. The CDR3 contains 16 residues. Germline V lookup: CDR1 LNHDA, CDR2 SQIVND (reference sequence). V lost 4 bases, J lost 6 bases, and 13 bases stayed unmatched. This table comes from immunoSEQ multiplex PCR, and its TCRdb copy is limited to in-frame clones, with some not included. The data contain under 45,000 clones, almost 95% of them singletons. V is TRBV19 and J is TRBJ1-2; 8 positions agree with TRBD1. This receptor was obtained from a female donor with multiple sclerosis, enrolled in a pregnancy study. Material: CD4+ T cells from peripheral blood mononuclear cells, obtained after pregnancy. In nucleotides, the CDR3 is TGTGCCAGTAGTAACCGCGGACAGGGAGGGATGGATGGCTACACCTTC. Translated, it gives CASSNRGQGGMDGYTF.